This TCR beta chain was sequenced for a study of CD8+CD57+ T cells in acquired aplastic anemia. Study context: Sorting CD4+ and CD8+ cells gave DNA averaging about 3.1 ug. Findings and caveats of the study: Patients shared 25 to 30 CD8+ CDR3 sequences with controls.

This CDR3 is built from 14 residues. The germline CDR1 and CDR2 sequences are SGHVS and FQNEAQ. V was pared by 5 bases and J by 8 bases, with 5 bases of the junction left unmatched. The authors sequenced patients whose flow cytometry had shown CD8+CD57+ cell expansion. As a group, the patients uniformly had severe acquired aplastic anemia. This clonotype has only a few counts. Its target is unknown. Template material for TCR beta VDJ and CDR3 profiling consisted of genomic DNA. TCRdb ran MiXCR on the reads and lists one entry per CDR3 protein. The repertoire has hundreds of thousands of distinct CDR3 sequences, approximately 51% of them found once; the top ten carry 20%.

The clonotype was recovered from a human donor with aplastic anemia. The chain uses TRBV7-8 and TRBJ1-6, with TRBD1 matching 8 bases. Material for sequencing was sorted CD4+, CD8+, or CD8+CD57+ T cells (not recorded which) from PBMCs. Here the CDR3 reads CASSTGQGHSPLHF. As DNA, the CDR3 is TGTGCCAGCAGCACCGGACAGGGTCATTCACCCCTCCACTTT.